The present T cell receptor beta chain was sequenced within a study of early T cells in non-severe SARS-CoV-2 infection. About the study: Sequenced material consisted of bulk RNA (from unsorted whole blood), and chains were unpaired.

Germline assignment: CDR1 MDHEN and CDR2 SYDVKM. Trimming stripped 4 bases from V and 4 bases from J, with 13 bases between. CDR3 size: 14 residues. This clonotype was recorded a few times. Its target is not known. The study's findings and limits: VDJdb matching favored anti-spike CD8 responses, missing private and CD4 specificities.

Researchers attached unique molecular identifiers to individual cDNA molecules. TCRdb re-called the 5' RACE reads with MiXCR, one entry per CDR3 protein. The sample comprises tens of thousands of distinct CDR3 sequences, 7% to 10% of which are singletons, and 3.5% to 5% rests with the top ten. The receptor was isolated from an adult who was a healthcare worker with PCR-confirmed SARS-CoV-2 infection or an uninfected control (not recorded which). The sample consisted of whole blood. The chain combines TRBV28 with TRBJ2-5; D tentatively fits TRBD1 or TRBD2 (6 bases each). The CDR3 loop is CASSSTRGRETQYF. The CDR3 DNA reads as TGTGCCAGCAGTTCAACCCGGGGGCGAGAGACCCAGTACTTC.